Shown below are 21 T cell receptor beta chains from a single sample sequenced in a study of graft-versus-host responses after intestinal transplantation. Clones were sequenced by immunoSEQ multiplex PCR, and TCRdb holds only the in-frame ones, with some missing. Seen here are 50,000 to 75,000 clones, 90% to 95% observed once, and the top ten hold around 0.38%. Antigen specificity for these receptors is unknown. Sequenced here: unstimulated CD4+ T cells sorted from spleen or lymph node cells, sampled before transplant. The source of these receptors is a human donor who was the organ donor for an intestinal transplant.

The chain couples TRBV4-1 to TRBJ2-5; D remains ambiguous. The germline CDR1 and CDR2 sequences are MGHRA and YSYEKL. This CDR3 region has 14 residues. Trimming stripped 0 bases from V and 2 bases from J, with 7 bases between. The CDR3 is CASSQDHSQETQYF. The CDR3, as DNA: TGCGCCAGCAGCCAAGATCACTCTCAAGAGACCCAGTACTTC.

The CDR3 DNA is TGTGCCAGCAAACAACGGGACAGGGCGAATCAGCCCCAGCATTTT. Translation: CASKQRDRANQPQHF. The chain links TRBV27 to TRBJ1-5; TRBD1 matches at 9 bases. This CDR3 comprises 15 residues. Germline V gives CDR1 MNHEY, CDR2 SMNVEV (reference sequence). J lost 4 bases, V lost 7 bases, and 8 bases had no gene match.

This rearrangement joins TRBV5-1 to TRBJ1-1, with D tentatively TRBD1 (6 bases). V gave up 5 bases and J gave up 4 bases, with 18 bases separating them. This CDR3 has 15 residues. Germline V gene sequence: CDR1 SGHRS, CDR2 YFSETQ. CDR3 sequence reads: CASRGEQGFSTEAFF. The DNA of the CDR3 is TGCGCCAGCAGAGGGGAACAGGGATTTTCCACTGAAGCTTTCTTT.

The CDR3 loop is CASSPHGDTQYF. CDR3 DNA sequence: TGCGCCAGCAGCCCGCACGGGGATACGCAGTATTTT. The genes are TRBV5-1 and TRBJ2-3; D is uncertain. There are 12 residues in the CDR3. Trimming removed 4 bases at V and 6 bases at J, with 9 bases between. The germline CDR1 and CDR2 sequences are SGHRS and YFSETQ.

The chain is built from TRBV6-5 and TRBJ1-2; TRBD1 agrees at 7 bases. CDR1 is MNHEY, CDR2 SVGAGI, per germline. The CDR3 contains 13 residues. The trim removed 5 bases at V and 4 bases at J, leaving 4 bases unmatched. This chain's CDR3 is CASSVTGFYGYTF. The DNA for the CDR3 is TGTGCCAGCAGTGTGACAGGGTTCTATGGCTACACCTTC.

V is TRBV2 and J is TRBJ1-2; 10 bases match TRBD1. The germline V gene encodes CDR1 SNHLY and CDR2 FYNNEI. The CDR3 covers 17 residues. V lost 5 bases and J lost 6; bases outside the gene matches: 15. The CDR3 here is CASSMDRGIPKVDGYTF. CDR3 bases: TGTGCCAGCAGTATGGACAGGGGGATTCCCAAAGTCGATGGCTACACCTTC.

The chain is built from TRBV6-1 and TRBJ1-6; D is perhaps TRBD1 (6 bases). Germline V gene data show CDR1 as MNHNS and CDR2 as SASEGT. V was pared by 5 bases and J by 6 bases, with 8 bases between. This CDR3 spans 13 amino acids. The CDR3 is CASSPRGNSPLHF. The CDR3 DNA reads TGTGCCAGCAGTCCCAGGGGTAATTCACCCCTCCACTTT.

The J gene is TRBJ2-1, the V gene TRBV19; 10 bases are a match to TRBD1. CDR1 and CDR2 (germline): LNHDA, SQIVND (reference sequence). After removal of 1 base from V and 9 bases from J, the junction contained 9 bases not matched to a gene. The CDR3 has 16 residues. CDR3: CASSIGQGARRGEQFF. The CDR3 bases are TGTGCCAGTAGTATAGGACAGGGGGCGCGGCGGGGTGAGCAGTTCTTC.

The gene calls are TRBV6-1 and TRBJ2-7; TRBD1 matches at 7 bases. Germline V gene data show CDR1 as MNHNS and CDR2 as SASEGT. J lost 6 bases, V lost 6 bases, and 8 bases had no gene match. This CDR3 is built from 13 residues. The DNA of the CDR3 is TGTGCCAGCAGCCTAGAGGGGGCGGGCGAGCAGTACTTC. The encoded protein is CASSLEGAGEQYF.

The chain joins TRBV5-1 to TRBJ2-1; possibly TRBD1 or TRBD2 for D (5 bases each). V lost 7 bases and J lost 8, with 10 bases in between. Germline-derived CDR1 and CDR2 are SGHRS and YFSETQ. The CDR3 sequence is 11 residues long. This chain's CDR3 is CASGTGHEQFF. The DNA for the CDR3 is TGCGCCAGCGGGACGGGACATGAGCAGTTCTTC.

The CDR3 DNA is TGTGCCAGCAGCGAAAGACCAACCGGGGAGCTGTTTTTT. This gives the protein CASSERPTGELFF. This chain connects TRBV7-3 to TRBJ2-2; D is uncertain. Germline V lookup: CDR1 SGHTA, CDR2 FQGTGA. V lost 5 bases and J lost 5, with 9 bases in between. The CDR3 is 13 residues long.

The chain employs TRBV6-1 and TRBJ2-2; D is uncertain. There are 14 residues in the CDR3. The germline V gene encodes CDR1 MNHNS and CDR2 SASEGT. V lost 5 bases, J lost 3 bases, and 10 bases lay in between. The chain's CDR3 is CASSTRTYTGELFF. In nucleotides, the CDR3 is TGTGCCAGCAGTACCCGGACCTACACCGGGGAGCTGTTTTTT.

The J gene is TRBJ2-7, the V gene TRBV11-2; D is possibly TRBD1 (5 bases). The CDR3 loop spans 15 amino acids. Germline assignment: CDR1 SGHAT and CDR2 FQNNGV. With 0 bases removed from V and 6 bases from J, the gap between germline ends came to 15 bases. Here the CDR3 reads CASSLEGAFHREQYF. CDR3 DNA: TGTGCCAGCAGCTTAGAAGGGGCATTCCATCGCGAGCAGTACTTC.

V and J are TRBV2 and TRBJ2-3; a possible D gene is TRBD1 (6 bases). The germline CDR1 and CDR2 sequences are SNHLY and FYNNEI. CDR3 length: 14 residues. V was shortened by 5 bases and J by 2 bases, with 11 bases between the two germline ends. This CDR3 reads CASSKQGSTDTQYF. In nucleotides, the CDR3 is TGTGCCAGCAGTAAACAGGGATCCACAGATACGCAGTATTTT.

There are a few counts of this clone. The DNA for the CDR3 is TGTGCCAGCAGCTTAGCGAATGAAAAACTGTTTTTT. It yields the protein CASSLANEKLFF. The V call is TRBV7-9, the J call TRBJ1-4; no reliable D call. Per the germline V gene, CDR1 is SEHNR and CDR2 is FQNEAQ (reference sequence). V shed 0 bases and J shed 5 bases, with 1 base lying between them. The CDR3 extends over 12 amino acids.

The chain carries TRBV20-1 and TRBJ2-7; the D gene is possibly TRBD1 (6 bases). Germline-derived CDR1 and CDR2 are DFQATT and SNEGSKA (reference sequence). V was clipped by 4 bases and J by 9 bases, with 13 bases between them. The CDR3 totals 11 residues. As DNA, the CDR3 is TGCAGTGCTATGGGGGCTTCGCGGCAGTACTTC. Translating gives CSAMGASRQYF.

This chain links TRBV20-1 with TRBJ2-1; a possible D gene is TRBD2 (6 bases). From germline, CDR1 is DFQATT and CDR2 SNEGSKA (reference sequence). This CDR3 comprises 11 residues. With 0 bases removed from V and 14 bases from J, the gap between germline ends came to 11 bases. CDR3 loop: CSARDPIAEFF. CDR3 coding DNA: TGCAGTGCTAGAGATCCGATAGCGGAGTTCTTC.

A word on this clone: An end of the junction does not agree with germline; a read error may underlie this. The gene calls are TRBV7-7 and TRBJ2-5, with D possibly being TRBD1 (5 bases). The CDR3 is 15 residues long. Germline lookup yields CDR1 SSHAT and CDR2 FNYEAQ (reference sequence). Here the CDR3 reads CASSLGPGRWETQYF. Here the CDR3 DNA reads TGTGCTAGCAGCTTAGGGCCAGGGCGGTGGGAGACCCAGTACTTC.

The V and J genes are TRBV27 and TRBJ2-5; TRBD1 matches 8 bases. Germline loops: CDR1 MNHEY, CDR2 SMNVEV (reference sequence). J was trimmed by 6 bases and V by 5 bases; bases with no gene match: 11. The CDR3 spans 15 residues. The CDR3 loop reads CASSPTPGQAQTQYF. The CDR3 nucleotides are TGTGCCAGCAGTCCGACTCCGGGACAGGCACAGACCCAGTACTTC.

The chain has TRBV5-7 and TRBJ2-3; 7 bases are shared with TRBD2. Being an ORF, TRBV5-7 has a function that is uncertain. V dropped 1 base and J dropped 1; count of bases not matched to a gene: 6. This CDR3 is built from 16 residues. The CDR3 sequence is CASSLSYRGGTDTQYF. CDR3 bases: TGTGCCAGCAGCTTGTCATATCGGGGGGGCACAGATACGCAGTATTTT.

The rearrangement uses TRBV7-9 and TRBJ1-1, with D uncertain. Germline V gene lookup returns CDR1 SEHNR and CDR2 FQNEAQ (reference sequence). This CDR3 is built from 17 residues. Trimming took off 3 bases at V and 1 base at J, with 18 bases between the two ends. The CDR3 DNA is TGTGCCAGCAGCTTGAGGACCGGGAATAGACAGAACACTGAAGCTTTCTTT. Translated, it gives CASSLRTGNRQNTEAFF.